This is a list of T cell receptor beta chains from one sample in a study of circulating and synovial CD4+ cells in juvenile arthritis. Measured with immunoSEQ multiplex PCR; TCRdb has only the in-frame clones, and not every one. The table has about 32,000 clones, 90% to 95% seen once. Sequencing was performed on CD4+ T cells from blood. The receptors stem from a human donor with juvenile idiopathic arthritis. CDR3s leave out the opening cysteine and the closing phenylalanine or tryptophan.

j_call v_call cdr3_aa
TRBJ2-7 TRBV6-4 ASSVDRGREQY
TRBJ2-3 TRBV25-1 ASSGEASSKFADTQY
TRBJ1-2 TRBV6-5 ASGRDSPYGYT
TRBJ2-7 TRBV5-4 ASSFGQGDYEQY
TRBJ1-6 TRBV14 ASSQGLVQGESPLH
TRBJ1-6 TRBV18 ASSPSSTMEYSYNSPLH
TRBJ1-1 TRBV19 ASSISRTVNTEAF
TRBJ2-3 TRBV4-2 ASTLDRSTDTQY
TRBJ2-2 TRBV7-2 ASQTADTGELF
TRBJ1-3 TRBV14 ASSQFAGNTIY
TRBJ2-2 TRBV9 ASSAQAGRPLNTGELF
TRBJ1-3 TRBV9 ASSVGEGPRTIY
TRBJ2-5 TRBV5-4 ASSAGTEGTQY
TRBJ2-7 TRBV4-1 ASSQGRGPYEQY
TRBJ1-5 TRBV7-3 ASSSGNGQPQH
TRBJ2-7 TRBV5-1 ASSAIAGVKGEQY
TRBJ2-1 TRBV5-1 ASSLAGTSANEQF
TRBJ2-3 TRBV28 ASGLAGVFADTQY
TRBJ2-7 TRBV10-3 AISERSGRRYEQY